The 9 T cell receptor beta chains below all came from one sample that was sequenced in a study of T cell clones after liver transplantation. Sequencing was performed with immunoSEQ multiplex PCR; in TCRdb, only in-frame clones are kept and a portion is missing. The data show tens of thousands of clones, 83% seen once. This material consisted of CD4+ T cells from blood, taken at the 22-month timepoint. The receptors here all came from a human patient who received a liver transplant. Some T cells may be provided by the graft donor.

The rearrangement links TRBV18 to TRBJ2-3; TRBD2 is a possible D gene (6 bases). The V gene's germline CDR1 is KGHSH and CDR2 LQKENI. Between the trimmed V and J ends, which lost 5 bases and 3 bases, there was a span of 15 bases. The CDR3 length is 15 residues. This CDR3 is CASSSLGGATDTQYF. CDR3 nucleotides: TGTGCCAGCTCATCCCTTGGAGGGGCTACAGATACGCAGTATTTT.

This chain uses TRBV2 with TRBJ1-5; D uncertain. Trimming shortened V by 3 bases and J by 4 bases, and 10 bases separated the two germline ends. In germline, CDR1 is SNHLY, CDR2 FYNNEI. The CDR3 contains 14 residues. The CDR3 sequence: CASSDNSVNQPQHF. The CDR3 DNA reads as TGTGCCAGCAGTGATAATTCCGTGAATCAGCCCCAGCATTTT.

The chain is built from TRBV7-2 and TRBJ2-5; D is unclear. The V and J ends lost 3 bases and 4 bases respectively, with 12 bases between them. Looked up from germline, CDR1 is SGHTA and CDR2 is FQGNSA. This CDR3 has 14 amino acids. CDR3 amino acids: CASSFSGQAETQYF. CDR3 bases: TGTGCCAGCAGCTTCTCCGGGCAGGCAGAGACCCAGTACTTC.

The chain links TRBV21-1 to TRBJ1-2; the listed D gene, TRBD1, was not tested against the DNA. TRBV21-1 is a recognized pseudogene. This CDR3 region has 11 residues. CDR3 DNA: TGTGCCAGCAGCGTAAACATTCGCACCCTCTTC. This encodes CASSVNIRTLF.

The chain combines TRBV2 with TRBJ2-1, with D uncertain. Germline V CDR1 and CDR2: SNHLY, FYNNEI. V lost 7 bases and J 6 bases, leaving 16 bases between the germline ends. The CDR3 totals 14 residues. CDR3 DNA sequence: TGTGCCAGCATTCAAAGGACCCAGAGCAATGAGCAGTTCTTC. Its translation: CASIQRTQSNEQFF.

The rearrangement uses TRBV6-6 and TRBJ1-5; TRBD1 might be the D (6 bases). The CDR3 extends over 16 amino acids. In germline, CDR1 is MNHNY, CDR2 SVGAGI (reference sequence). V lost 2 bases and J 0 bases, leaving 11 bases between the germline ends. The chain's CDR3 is CASSYGGGFSNQPQHF. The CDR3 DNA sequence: TGTGCCAGCAGTTACGGGGGGGGCTTTAGCAATCAGCCCCAGCATTTT.

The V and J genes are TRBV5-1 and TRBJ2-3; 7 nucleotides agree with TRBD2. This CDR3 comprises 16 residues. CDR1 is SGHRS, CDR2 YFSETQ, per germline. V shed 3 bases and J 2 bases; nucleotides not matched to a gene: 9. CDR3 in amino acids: CASSSERGGTTDTQYF. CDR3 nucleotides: TGCGCCAGCAGCTCCGAGCGGGGCGGCACCACAGATACGCAGTATTTT.

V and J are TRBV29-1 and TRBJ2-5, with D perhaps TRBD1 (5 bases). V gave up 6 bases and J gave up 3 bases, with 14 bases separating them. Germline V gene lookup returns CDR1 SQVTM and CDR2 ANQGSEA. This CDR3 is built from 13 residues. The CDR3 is CSVRRGREETQYF. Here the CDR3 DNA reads TGCAGCGTCCGTAGGGGCAGAGAAGAGACCCAGTACTTC.

The CDR3 spells CASSAGPTLNEQFF. CDR3 bases: TGTGCCAGCAGTGCCGGGCCCACACTTAATGAGCAGTTCTTC. The chain employs TRBV28 and TRBJ2-1; D unclear. This CDR3 region has 14 residues. V lost 5 bases and J 7 bases, leaving 15 bases between the germline ends. Germline CDR1 is MDHEN and CDR2 is SYDVKM.